A single T cell receptor (beta chain) is shown here with its context. Its antigen is unidentified. These data are taken from a study of T cell responses to AZD1222 COVID-19 vaccine. Overall study findings and caveats: Unmutated variant regions reportedly attract nearly half of all spike-specific TCRs. At baseline, just a handful of AZD1222 recipients tested seropositive.

Clones were read by immunoSEQ multiplex PCR, and TCRdb kept only the in-frame ones, dropping some. The sample yields roughly 160,000 clones, about 90% seen once. Per the germline V gene, CDR1 is SGHRS and CDR2 is YFSETQ. This CDR3 has 16 amino acids. V was shortened by 4 bases and J by 4 bases, with 17 bases between the two germline ends. The material sequenced was peripheral blood, taken on day 0 of AZD1222 vaccination. This TCR derives from an adult in good health. V and J are TRBV5-1 and TRBJ2-2, with D perhaps TRBD2 (6 bases). The CDR3: CASSLRLDGGTGELFF. CDR3 in DNA: TGCGCCAGCAGCCTCCGACTAGACGGAGGCACCGGGGAGCTGTTTTTT. The complete variable domain, with remaining parts taken from reference TRBV5-1 and TRBJ2-2, reads KAGVTQTPRYLIKTRGQQVTLSCSPISGHRSVSWYQQTPGQGLQFLFEYFSETQRNKGNFPGRFSGRQFSNSRSEMNVSTLELGDSALYLCASSLRLDGGTGELFFGEGSRLTVL.